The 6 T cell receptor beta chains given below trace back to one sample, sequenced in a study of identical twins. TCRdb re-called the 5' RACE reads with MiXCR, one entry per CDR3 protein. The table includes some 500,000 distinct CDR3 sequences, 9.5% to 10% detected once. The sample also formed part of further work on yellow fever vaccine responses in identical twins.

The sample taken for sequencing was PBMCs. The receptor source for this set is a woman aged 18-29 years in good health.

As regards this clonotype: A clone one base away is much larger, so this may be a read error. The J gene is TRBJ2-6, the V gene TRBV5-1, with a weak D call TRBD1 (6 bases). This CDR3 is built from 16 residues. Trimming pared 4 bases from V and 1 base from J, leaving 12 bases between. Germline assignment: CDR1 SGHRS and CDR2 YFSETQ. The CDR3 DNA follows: TGCGCCAGCAGCCCTTTAAGGGGGTCTGGGGCCAACGTCCTGACTTTC. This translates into CASSPLRGSGANVLTF. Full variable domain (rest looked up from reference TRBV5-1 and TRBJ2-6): KAGVTQTPRYLIKTRGQQVTLSCSPISGHRSVSWYQQTPGQGLQFLFEYFSETQRNKGNFPGRFSGRQFSNSRSEMNVSTLELGDSALYLCASSPLRGSGANVLTFGAGSRLTVL.

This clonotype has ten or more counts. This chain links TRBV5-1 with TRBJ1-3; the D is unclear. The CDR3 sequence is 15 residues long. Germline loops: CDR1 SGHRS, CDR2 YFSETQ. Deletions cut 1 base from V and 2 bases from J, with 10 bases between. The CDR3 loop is CASSLPDTTGNTIYF. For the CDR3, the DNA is TGCGCCAGCAGCTTGCCAGACACCACTGGAAACACCATATATTTT.

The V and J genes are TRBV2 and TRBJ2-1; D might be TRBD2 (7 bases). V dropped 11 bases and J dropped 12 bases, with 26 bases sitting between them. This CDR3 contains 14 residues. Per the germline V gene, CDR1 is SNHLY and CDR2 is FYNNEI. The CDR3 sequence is CAGTEGGATMMQFF. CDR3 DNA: TGTGCCGGGACCGAGGGGGGGGCAACAATGATGCAGTTCTTC.

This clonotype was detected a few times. CDR3 sequence (DNA): TGTGCCAGCAGGGATCCAGGGTACGAGCAGTACTTC. It is translated as CASRDPGYEQYF. The gene calls are TRBV12-3 or TRBV12-4 and TRBJ2-7; possible D gene TRBD1, 5 bases. CDR3 length: 12 residues. The V end lost 6 bases, the J end lost 4 bases, and 10 bases lay between the germline ends.

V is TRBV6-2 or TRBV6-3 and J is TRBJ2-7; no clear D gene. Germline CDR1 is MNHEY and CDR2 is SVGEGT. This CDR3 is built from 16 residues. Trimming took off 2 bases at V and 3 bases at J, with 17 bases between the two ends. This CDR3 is CASSYPPVGSVYEQYF. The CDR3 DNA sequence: TGTGCCAGCAGTTACCCCCCCGTGGGTTCTGTCTACGAGCAGTACTTC.

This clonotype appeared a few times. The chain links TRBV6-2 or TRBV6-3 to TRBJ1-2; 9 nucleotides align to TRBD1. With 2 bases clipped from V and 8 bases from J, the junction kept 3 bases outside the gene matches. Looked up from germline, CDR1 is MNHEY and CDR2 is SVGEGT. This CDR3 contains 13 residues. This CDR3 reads CASSYADRGGYTF. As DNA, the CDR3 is TGTGCCAGCAGTTACGCGGACAGGGGCGGCTACACCTTC.